The entry that follows covers one T cell receptor beta chain sequence. Its antigen remains unknown. Donors each had at least one pre-ART PBMC sample and at least two post-ART ones. The data originate from a study of long-term antiretroviral therapy in people with HIV. The assay, immunoSEQ v3.0, was run at survey level. Method: immunoSEQ multiplex PCR; TCRdb's copy keeps in-frame clones and lacks some. Here the sample spans around 21,000 clones, about 81% being singletons. Study-level points and caveats: Among HIV repertoires, CDR3 length ranges were narrower than those of controls. Every time point showed a repertoire led by clones expanded before ART.

The CDR3 is made up of 13 amino acids. Per germline, CDR1 LNHDA and CDR2 SQIVND (reference sequence). V was cut by 7 bases and J by 4 bases, with 12 bases left in between. This chain joins TRBV19 and TRBJ2-3; a weak D match, TRBD2 (6 bases). This specimen consisted of unsorted PBMCs, obtained 1.5 years after starting antiretroviral therapy. The sequence was collected from a man aged 25-45 years with HIV. The CDR3 here is CASNNGRADTQYF. The CDR3 nucleotides are TGTGCCAGTAATAACGGGAGAGCAGATACGCAGTATTTT.